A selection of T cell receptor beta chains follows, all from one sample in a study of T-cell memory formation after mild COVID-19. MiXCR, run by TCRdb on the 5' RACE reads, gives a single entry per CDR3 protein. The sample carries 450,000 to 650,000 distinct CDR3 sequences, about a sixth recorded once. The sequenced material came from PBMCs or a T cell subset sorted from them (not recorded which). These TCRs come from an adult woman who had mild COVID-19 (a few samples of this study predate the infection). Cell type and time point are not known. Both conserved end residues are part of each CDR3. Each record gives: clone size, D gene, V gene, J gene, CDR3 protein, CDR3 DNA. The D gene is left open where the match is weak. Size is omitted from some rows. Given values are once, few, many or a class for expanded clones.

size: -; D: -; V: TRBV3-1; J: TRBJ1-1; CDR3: CASSPSASSTEAFF; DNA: TGTGCCAGCAGCCCGTCGGCGTCGAGCACTGAAGCTTTCTTT
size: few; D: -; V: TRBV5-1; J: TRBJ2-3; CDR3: CASSPDGWDTQYF; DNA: TGCGCCAGCAGCCCCGACGGATGGGATACGCAGTATTTT
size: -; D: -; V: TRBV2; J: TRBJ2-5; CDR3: CASIVPPVGRDQETQYF; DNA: TGTGCCAGCATTGTGCCTCCCGTCGGGAGAGACCAAGAGACCCAGTACTTC
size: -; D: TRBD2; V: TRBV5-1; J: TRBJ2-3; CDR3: CASSLEGLAASTDTQYF; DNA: TGCGCCAGCAGCTTGGAGGGGCTAGCGGCTAGCACAGATACGCAGTATTTT
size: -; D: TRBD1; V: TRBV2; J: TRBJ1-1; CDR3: CASKLTGGTEAFF; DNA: TGTGCCAGCAAGTTGACAGGGGGAACTGAAGCTTTCTTT
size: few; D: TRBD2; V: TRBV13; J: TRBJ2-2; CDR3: CASSSRNPGLAGPWDTGELFF; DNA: TGTGCCAGCAGCTCTCGGAATCCGGGACTAGCGGGCCCCTGGGACACCGGGGAGCTGTTTTTT
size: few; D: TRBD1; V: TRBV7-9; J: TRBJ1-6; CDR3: CASSPDRVNNSPLHF; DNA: TGTGCCAGCAGCCCGGACAGGGTAAACAATTCACCCCTCCACTTT
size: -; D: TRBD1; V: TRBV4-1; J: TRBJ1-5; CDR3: CASSQTTGQLGNQPQHF; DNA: TGCGCCAGCAGCCAAACGACAGGGCAATTGGGCAATCAGCCCCAGCATTTT
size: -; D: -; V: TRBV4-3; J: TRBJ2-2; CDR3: CASSRRMTGELFF; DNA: TGCGCCAGCAGCCGTCGTATGACCGGGGAGCTGTTTTTT
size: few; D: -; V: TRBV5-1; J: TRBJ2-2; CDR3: CASSLELRTDSLRELFF; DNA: TGCGCCAGCAGCTTGGAATTGCGGACGGATTCCCTACGGGAGCTGTTTTTT
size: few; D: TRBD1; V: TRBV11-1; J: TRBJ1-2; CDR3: CASSPINRGGTYGYTF; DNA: TGTGCCAGCAGCCCCATCAACAGGGGTGGCACCTATGGCTACACCTTC
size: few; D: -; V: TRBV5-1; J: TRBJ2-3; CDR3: CASSLSRGGRDTQYF; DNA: TGCGCCAGCAGCTTAAGTCGGGGAGGCAGAGATACGCAGTATTTT
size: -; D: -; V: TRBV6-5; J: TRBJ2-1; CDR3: CASRGGFRSNEQFF; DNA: TGTGCCAGCAGGGGGGGTTTCAGAAGCAATGAGCAGTTCTTC
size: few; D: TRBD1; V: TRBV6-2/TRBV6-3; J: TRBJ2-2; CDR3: CASSYSGTESRTRTGELFF; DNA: TGTGCCAGCAGTTACTCTGGGACAGAGTCCCGAACACGGACCGGGGAGCTGTTTTTT
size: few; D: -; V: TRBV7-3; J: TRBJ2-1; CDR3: CASSLTQAPDEQFF; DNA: TGTGCCAGCAGCTTAACCCAGGCCCCCGATGAGCAGTTCTTC
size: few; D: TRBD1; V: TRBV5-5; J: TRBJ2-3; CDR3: CASSLGGQGWGTDTQYF; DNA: TGTGCCAGCAGCTTGGGGGGACAGGGATGGGGCACAGATACGCAGTATTTT
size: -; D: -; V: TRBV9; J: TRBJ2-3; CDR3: CASSVGTSRSTDTQYF; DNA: TGTGCCAGCAGCGTAGGGACTTCACGGAGCACAGATACGCAGTATTTT
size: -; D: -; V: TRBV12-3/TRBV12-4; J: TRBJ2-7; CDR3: CASRNAGRPYEQYF; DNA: TGTGCCAGCAGGAATGCCGGGCGTCCCTACGAGCAGTACTTC
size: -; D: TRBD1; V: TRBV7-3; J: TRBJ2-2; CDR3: CASSLKQGGRELFF; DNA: TGTGCCAGCAGCTTAAAGCAAGGGGGCCGGGAGCTGTTTTTT
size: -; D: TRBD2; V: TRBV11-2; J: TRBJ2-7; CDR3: CASSRGGQTYEQYF; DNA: TGTGCCAGCAGCCGGGGAGGGCAGACCTACGAGCAGTACTTC
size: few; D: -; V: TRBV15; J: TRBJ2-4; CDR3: CATSSSSRWGAKNIQYF; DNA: TGTGCCACCAGCAGCAGCAGCAGATGGGGGGCCAAAAACATTCAGTACTTC
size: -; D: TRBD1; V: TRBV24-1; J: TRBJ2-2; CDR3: CATSGPRDRGPNTGELFF; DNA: TGTGCCACCAGTGGCCCGCGGGACAGGGGGCCGAACACCGGGGAGCTGTTTTTT
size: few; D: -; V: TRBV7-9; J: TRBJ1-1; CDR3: CASSLDPDYEAFF; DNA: TGTGCCAGCAGCTTAGATCCGGATTATGAAGCTTTCTTT
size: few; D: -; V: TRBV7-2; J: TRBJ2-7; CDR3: CASSPPNDYEQYF; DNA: TGTGCCAGCAGCCCTCCGAACGACTACGAGCAGTACTTC
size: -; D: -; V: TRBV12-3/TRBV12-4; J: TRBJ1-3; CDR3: CASRGFSVSGNTIYF; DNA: TGTGCCAGCAGGGGGTTTTCGGTATCTGGAAACACCATATATTTT
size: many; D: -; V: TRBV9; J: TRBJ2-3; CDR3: CASSVERSTDTQYF; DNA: TGTGCCAGCAGCGTAGAGCGGAGCACAGATACGCAGTATTTT
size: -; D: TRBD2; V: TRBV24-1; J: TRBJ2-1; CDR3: CATSEILPGLVNEQFF; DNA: TGTGCCACCAGTGAAATATTGCCGGGACTAGTCAATGAGCAGTTCTTC
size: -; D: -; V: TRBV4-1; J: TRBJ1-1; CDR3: CASSPLGTGRTEAFF; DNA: TGCGCCAGCAGCCCCCTTGGAACAGGGAGAACTGAAGCTTTCTTT
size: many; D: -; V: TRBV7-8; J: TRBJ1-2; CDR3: CASSLRDTYYGYTF; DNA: TGTGCCAGCAGCCTACGGGACACCTACTATGGCTACACCTTC
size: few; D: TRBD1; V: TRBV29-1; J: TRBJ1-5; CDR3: CSVETGGFQHF; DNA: TGCAGCGTTGAAACAGGGGGCTTTCAGCATTTT
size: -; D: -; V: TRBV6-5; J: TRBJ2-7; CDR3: CASLPAGRYYEQYF; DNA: TGTGCCAGCTTGCCAGCGGGCAGATACTACGAGCAGTACTTC
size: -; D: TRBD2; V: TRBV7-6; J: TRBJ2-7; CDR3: CASSFSPGGSGSYEQYF; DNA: TGTGCCAGCAGCTTCAGCCCAGGGGGTAGCGGGAGTTACGAGCAGTACTTC
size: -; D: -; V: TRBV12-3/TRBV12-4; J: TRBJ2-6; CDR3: CASSPRGRRFSSGANVLTF; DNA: TGTGCCAGCAGTCCCCGGGGGCGGAGGTTTAGCTCTGGGGCCAACGTCCTGACTTTC
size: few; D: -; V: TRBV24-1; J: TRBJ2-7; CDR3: CATSDGTFYEQYF; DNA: TGTGCCACCAGTGATGGGACTTTCTACGAGCAGTACTTC
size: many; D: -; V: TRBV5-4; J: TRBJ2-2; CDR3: CASSFTGMNTGELFF; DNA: TGTGCCAGCAGCTTCACTGGGATGAACACCGGGGAGCTGTTTTTT
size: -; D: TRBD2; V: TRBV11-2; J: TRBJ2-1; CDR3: CASSRFRASGGGFYNEQFF; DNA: TGTGCCAGCAGCCGATTCAGGGCTAGCGGGGGGGGCTTCTACAATGAGCAGTTCTTC
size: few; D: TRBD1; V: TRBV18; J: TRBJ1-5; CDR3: CASSPTGTGNQPQHF; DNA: TGTGCCAGCTCACCAACCGGGACAGGGAATCAGCCCCAGCATTTT
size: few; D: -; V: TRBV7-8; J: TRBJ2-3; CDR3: CASRSVLGLTDTQYF; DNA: TGTGCCAGCAGGAGCGTGTTGGGACTCACAGATACGCAGTATTTT
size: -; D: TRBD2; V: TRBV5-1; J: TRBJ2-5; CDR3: CASSLSGRAVTQYF; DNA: TGCGCCAGCAGCTTAAGCGGGAGGGCCGTGACCCAGTACTTC
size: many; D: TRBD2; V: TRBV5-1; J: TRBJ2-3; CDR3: CASSRGLAGETDTQYF; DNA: TGCGCCAGCAGCCGGGGACTAGCGGGAGAAACAGATACGCAGTATTTT
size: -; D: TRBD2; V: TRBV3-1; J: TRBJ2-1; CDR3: CASSPWASGTNEQFF; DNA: TGTGCCAGCAGCCCCTGGGCTAGCGGGACCAATGAGCAGTTCTTC
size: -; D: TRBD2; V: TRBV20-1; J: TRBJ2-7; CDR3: CSAYVAGGQNEQYF; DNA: TGCAGTGCTTATGTAGCGGGGGGGCAAAACGAGCAGTACTTC
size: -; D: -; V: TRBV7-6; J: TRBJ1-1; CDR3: CASSLDTGSTEAFF; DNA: TGTGCCAGCAGCTTAGACACAGGGTCCACTGAAGCTTTCTTT
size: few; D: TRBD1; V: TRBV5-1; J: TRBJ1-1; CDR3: CASSPGQGFDEAFF; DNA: TGCGCCAGCAGCCCCGGACAGGGATTTGATGAAGCTTTCTTT
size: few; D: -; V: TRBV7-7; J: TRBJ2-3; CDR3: CASGPTTDTQYF; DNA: TGTGCTAGCGGACCTACCACAGATACGCAGTATTTT
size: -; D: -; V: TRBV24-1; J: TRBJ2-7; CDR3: CATRDSFTDF; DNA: TGTGCCACCAGGGACAGCTTTACGGACTTC
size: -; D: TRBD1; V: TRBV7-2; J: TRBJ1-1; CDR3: CASSLALGQGLFF; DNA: TGTGCCAGCAGCTTAGCGCTAGGACAGGGTCTTTTCTTT
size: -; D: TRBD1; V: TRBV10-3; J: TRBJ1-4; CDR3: CAISMSGTGEKLFF; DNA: TGTGCCATCAGTATGTCCGGGACAGGGGAAAAACTGTTTTTT
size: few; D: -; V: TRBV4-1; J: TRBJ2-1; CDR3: CASSQDSGRGLYNEQFF; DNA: TGCGCCAGCAGCCAAGATTCGGGGCGGGGGCTTTACAATGAGCAGTTCTTC